This T cell receptor (beta chain) was recovered during a study of shared clonotypes between healthy human individuals. General study findings and limits: Clonotypes shared by all four sorted-subset donors had higher generation probabilities than non-shared clonotypes.

About this clone itself: Its antigen remains unknown.

Every subset's genomic DNA went evenly onto several immunoSEQ plates. The protocol was immunoSEQ multiplex PCR, while the TCRdb copy is restricted to in-frame clones and leaves out a portion. The sample lists about 2 million clones; roughly 95% were seen once. The source is a man aged 18 to 30 in good health. The source material was naive CD4+ T cells sorted from blood. Indicated subset: CD45RA+ positively selected.

The CDR3 loop reads CASSHQGPQETQYF. Written as DNA, the CDR3 is TGTGCCAGCAGCCACCAGGGGCCCCAAGAGACCCAGTACTTC. The V and J genes are TRBV7-9 and TRBJ2-5; a weak D match, TRBD1 (6 bases). This CDR3 spans 14 amino acids. From germline, CDR1 is SEHNR and CDR2 FQNEAQ (reference sequence). The V gene lost 5 bases and the J gene lost 1 base, with 11 bases spanning the gap.